This T cell receptor beta chain was sequenced during a study of CD8 T cells in Susac syndrome. Reverse transcription used roughly 0.5 to 1 ug RNA and random hexamers. By means of immunoSEQ multiplex PCR, TCR beta CDR3 spanning 54 Vbeta and 13 Jbeta underwent amplification. TCRdb fed the immunoSEQ multiplex PCR reads into MiXCR, producing one record per CDR3 protein. The table has roughly 400,000 distinct CDR3 sequences, more than 80% seen once. In regard to this clonotype: The conserved phenylalanine or tryptophan normally closing the CDR3 is absent here, so this likely arose from a read error.

Sequencing of TCR beta was undertaken in CD8+ and CD4+ T cells derived from blood. CD8+ and CD4+ T cells were negatively isolated; TEMRA cells were FACS-enriched. From germline, CDR1 is SQVTM and CDR2 ANQGSEA. The CDR3 length is 12 residues. V gave up 2 bases and J gave up 11 bases, with 15 bases separating them. The TCR was taken from a human donor with multiple sclerosis. The chain carries TRBV29-1 and TRBJ1-1; D is undetermined. Specimen: CD8+ T cells from PBMCs. CDR3 sequence (DNA): TGCAGCGTTGAATATATAGGGAGAAGGGCTTTCCTT. Protein product: CSVEYIGRRAFL.